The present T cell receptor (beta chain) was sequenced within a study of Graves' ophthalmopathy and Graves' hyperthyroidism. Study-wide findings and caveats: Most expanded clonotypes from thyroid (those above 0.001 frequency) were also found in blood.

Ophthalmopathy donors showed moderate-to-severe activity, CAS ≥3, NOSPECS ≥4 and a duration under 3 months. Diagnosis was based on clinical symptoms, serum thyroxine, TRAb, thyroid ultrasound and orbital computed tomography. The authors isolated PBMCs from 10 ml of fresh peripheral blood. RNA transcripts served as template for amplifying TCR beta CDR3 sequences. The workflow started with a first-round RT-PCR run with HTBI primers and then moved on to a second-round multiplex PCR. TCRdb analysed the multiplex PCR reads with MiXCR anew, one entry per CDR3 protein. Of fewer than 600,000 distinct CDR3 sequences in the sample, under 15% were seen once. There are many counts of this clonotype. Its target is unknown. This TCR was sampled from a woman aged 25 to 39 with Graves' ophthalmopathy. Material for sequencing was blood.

The chain's CDR3 is CASSQLSGGVQETQYF. The CDR3 nucleotides read TGCGCCAGCAGCCAGCTCTCCGGAGGGGTCCAAGAGACCCAGTACTTC. The chain combines TRBV4-1 with TRBJ2-5; a weak D match, TRBD2 (6 bases). Germline lookup yields CDR1 MGHRA and CDR2 YSYEKL. The ends were cut back, 3 bases at V and 1 base at J, with 15 bases in the middle. The CDR3 length is 16 residues.